The 4 T cell receptor beta chains below were found in one sample sequenced in a study of blood T cell repertoires in COVID-19. The table came from immunoSEQ multiplex PCR; TCRdb's copy has only in-frame clones and leaves some out. The sample lists roughly 60,000 clones, 87% seen once, with under 4% in the top ten. Sample: peripheral blood. The receptor source for this set is a man between 35 and 55 years old with COVID-19, enrolled during active disease.

The CDR3 DNA is TGCGCCAGCAGCTTGGCCGGGGCTGGAAACACCATATATTTT. Its protein product is CASSLAGAGNTIYF. The chain recombines TRBV5-1 with TRBJ1-3; D ambiguous. Trimming left V 0 bases short and J 2 bases short, with 6 bases between. From germline, CDR1 is SGHRS and CDR2 YFSETQ. The CDR3 length is 14 residues.

This chain connects TRBV4-2 to TRBJ2-7; tentatively, D is TRBD1 (6 bases). This CDR3 comprises 15 residues. Per the germline V gene, CDR1 is LGHNA and CDR2 is YNFKEQ. Deletions cut 1 base from V and 1 base from J, with 11 bases between. The CDR3: CASSQVPGDSYEQYF. The CDR3 nucleotides read TGTGCCAGCAGCCAAGTCCCAGGGGATTCCTACGAGCAGTACTTC.

The rearrangement uses TRBV7-9 and TRBJ2-1, with 9 bases lining up with TRBD2. This CDR3 comprises 15 residues. V dropped 3 bases and J dropped 6; count of bases not matched to a gene: 6. Germline CDR1 reads SEHNR; CDR2 reads FQNEAQ (reference sequence). CDR3 protein: CASSLTSGRGNEQFF. DNA of the CDR3: TGTGCCAGCAGCTTGACTAGCGGACGGGGCAATGAGCAGTTCTTC.

Points on this clone: One end of the junction varies from germline; a read error may be responsible. The genes are TRBV6-1 and TRBJ2-7; no reliable D call. The CDR3 is 15 residues long. The germline V gene encodes CDR1 MNHNS and CDR2 SASEGT. The DNA of the CDR3 is TGTGCCAGCAGGGAAGGCAGAGGCTACCCCTACGAGCAGTACTTC. As protein: CASREGRGYPYEQYF.